A single sample is the source of the 24 T cell receptor beta chains below, sequenced in a study of blood T cell repertoires in COVID-19. Generated by immunoSEQ multiplex PCR, the TCRdb table keeps only in-frame clones and is missing some. The sample has about 260,000 clones, 90% seen once; the top ten hold around 0.85%. Material for sequencing was PBMCs or T cells enriched from blood (not recorded which). The receptor set was obtained from a man between 50 and 59 years old who had been exposed to COVID-19.

The J gene is TRBJ2-3, the V gene TRBV9, with D possibly matching TRBD1 (5 bases). Trimming cost V 3 bases and J 2 bases, with 19 bases left between them. Germline V gene lookup returns CDR1 SGDLS and CDR2 YYNGEE. The CDR3 runs to 17 residues. The CDR3 bases are TGTGCCAGCAGCGACGGCTTAGGGGCGAGAGTCACAGATACGCAGTATTTT. It encodes CASSDGLGARVTDTQYF.

J is TRBJ2-7 and V is TRBV7-9, with 11 bases identical to TRBD2. CDR1 SEHNR and CDR2 FQNEAQ come from the germline V gene (reference sequence). Trimming took 3 bases from V and 7 from J; bases not matched to a gene: 8. This CDR3 contains 15 residues. The CDR3 nucleotides are TGTGCCAGCAGCTTTAGCGGGGGGGCCCTTCGAGAGCAGTACTTC. This gives the protein CASSFSGGALREQYF.

The CDR3 DNA reads as TGTGCCAGCTCACCCCTTCCGGGGGGGTGGAATGGCTACACCTTC. Translating gives CASSPLPGGWNGYTF. The rearrangement joins TRBV18 to TRBJ1-2, with D maybe TRBD1 (5 bases). CDR1 is KGHSH and CDR2 is LQKENI in the germline V gene. V was pared by 3 bases and J by 6 bases, with 17 bases between. The CDR3 totals 15 residues.

The V call is TRBV29-1, the J call TRBJ2-7; the D gene is possibly TRBD2 (6 bases). Germline CDR1 SQVTM, CDR2 ANQGSEA. This CDR3 comprises 14 residues. Trimming removed 7 bases from V and 2 bases from J, with 18 bases in between. The CDR3 sequence: CSAGGGRRAYEQYF. The CDR3 DNA reads TGCAGCGCCGGGGGTGGCCGAAGAGCCTACGAGCAGTACTTC.

The chain is built from TRBV5-1 and TRBJ2-1; no clear D gene. CDR1 and CDR2 (germline): SGHRS, YFSETQ. This CDR3 has 15 residues. Between the trimmed V and J ends, which lost 5 bases and 4 bases, there was a span of 16 bases. This chain's CDR3 is CASSRGDWSYNEQFF. The CDR3 bases are TGCGCCAGCAGTCGTGGTGACTGGTCATACAATGAGCAGTTCTTC.

This sequence joins TRBV19 and TRBJ1-1; D gene unclear. The CDR3 totals 14 residues. Germline CDR1 reads LNHDA; CDR2 reads SQIVND (reference sequence). Trimming removed 2 bases at V and 6 bases at J, with 13 bases between. CDR3 DNA: TGTGCCAGTAGTATATTCTTCGAGGGCTCTGAAGCTTTCTTT. This encodes CASSIFFEGSEAFF.

DNA of the CDR3: TGTGCCAGCAGCTTTCTAGGCGGCAGGGCGTTCGAGCAGTACGTC. Translated: CASSFLGGRAFEQYV. The V and J genes are TRBV5-6 and TRBJ2-7, with a possible D match to TRBD1 (5 bases). The CDR3 loop spans 15 amino acids. Germline V gene lookup returns CDR1 SGHDT and CDR2 YYEEEE. V lost 2 bases and J lost 6, with 18 bases in between.

The rearrangement joins TRBV18 to TRBJ2-7; a weak D match, TRBD2 (6 bases). The CDR3 spans 13 residues. Germline V gene sequence: CDR1 KGHSH, CDR2 LQKENI. Trimming left V 3 bases short and J 3 bases short, with 9 bases between. The CDR3 reads CASSPLRGYEQYF. DNA for the CDR3: TGTGCCAGCTCACCCTTGCGGGGCTACGAGCAGTACTTC.

The rearrangement joins TRBV24-1 to TRBJ2-3, with TRBD2 matching over 7 bases. There are 19 residues in the CDR3. V trimming: 5 bases; J trimming: 0 bases; junction bases outside the gene matches: 16. Germline CDR1 is KGHDR and CDR2 is SFDVKD. The CDR3 sequence: CATSGAQGLPDYSTDTQYF. DNA for the CDR3: TGTGCCACCAGTGGGGCGCAGGGACTACCAGATTACAGCACAGATACGCAGTATTTT.

The V call is TRBV12-3 or TRBV12-4, the J call TRBJ2-5; maybe TRBD2 (6 bases). The ends were cut back, 10 bases at V and 5 bases at J, with 17 bases in the middle. CDR3 length: 13 amino acids. CDR3 in DNA: TGTGCCACCCGAGGGGCGGGGATGGAGACCCAGTACTTC. This sequence encodes CATRGAGMETQYF.

The CDR3 here is CASSFRPGELFF. The CDR3 DNA follows: TGCGCCAGCAGCTTCCGTCCCGGGGAGCTGTTTTTT. The rearrangement uses TRBV5-1 and TRBJ2-2; D is uncertain. Trimming removed 2 bases at V and 6 bases at J, with 5 bases between. CDR1 is SGHRS, CDR2 YFSETQ, per germline. This CDR3 has 12 amino acids.

The genes are TRBV28 and TRBJ1-6, with D unclear. The CDR3 has 15 residues. V gave up 3 bases and J gave up 4 bases, with 10 bases separating them. Looked up from germline, CDR1 is MDHEN and CDR2 is SYDVKM. This CDR3 reads CASSFPTLYNSPLHF. The CDR3, as DNA: TGTGCCAGCAGTTTCCCGACACTTTATAATTCACCCCTCCACTTT.

The chain is built from TRBV1 and TRBJ2-7; TRBD1 reflects the table's D call only, with no check against the DNA. TRBV1 is termed a pseudogene. The CDR3 totals 17 residues. CDR3 loop: CTSSRYTGFTTVLEQYF. The CDR3 DNA reads TGCACCAGCAGCCGGTACACAGGGTTTACAACGGTACTCGAGCAGTACTTC.

J is TRBJ2-7 and V is TRBV7-9; D may be TRBD1 (7 bases). This CDR3 has 16 amino acids. CDR1 and CDR2 from the germline V gene are SEHNR and FQNEAQ (reference sequence). V lost 0 bases and J lost 2, with 14 bases in between. CDR3 coding DNA: TGTGCCAGCAGCTTAGCGCGGAGGGGACAGACCTACGAGCAGTACTTC. As protein: CASSLARRGQTYEQYF.

This clone was detected once. The chain has TRBV28 and TRBJ2-1; maybe TRBD2 (5 bases). V lost 6 bases, J lost 4 bases, and 10 bases lay in between. Looked up from germline, CDR1 is MDHEN and CDR2 is SYDVKM. CDR3 length: 13 amino acids. For the CDR3, the DNA is TGTGCCAGCAGGGAGGACGCGTACAATGAGCAGTTCTTC. This encodes CASREDAYNEQFF.

The rearrangement uses TRBV19 and TRBJ2-5; D is perhaps TRBD1 (6 bases). The germline V and J ends were trimmed by 7 bases and 1 base, with 13 bases remaining between them. Germline CDR1 and CDR2: LNHDA and SQIVND (reference sequence). This CDR3 is built from 14 residues. The CDR3 loop is CASNHGQSQETQYF. The CDR3 nucleotides are TGTGCCAGTAATCACGGACAGTCCCAAGAGACCCAGTACTTC.

V and J are TRBV5-1 and TRBJ1-4, with TRBD1 identical over 7 bases. The V gene end was trimmed by 5 bases and the J gene end by 5 bases; junction bases not matched to a gene: 9. Per the germline V gene, CDR1 is SGHRS and CDR2 is YFSETQ. The CDR3 is 15 amino acids. The CDR3 DNA is TGCGCCAGCAGTTACCGACAGGGCTCGAATGAAAAACTGTTTTTT. Translated: CASSYRQGSNEKLFF.

This sequence joins TRBV5-6 and TRBJ1-1, with 9 bases aligning to TRBD1. CDR3 length equals 16 residues. V dropped 0 bases and J dropped 0; count of bases not matched to a gene: 3. Germline lookup yields CDR1 SGHDT and CDR2 YYEEEE. CDR3 region: CASSLGDRELNTEAFF. The CDR3, as DNA: TGTGCCAGCAGCTTGGGGGACAGGGAGCTGAACACTGAAGCTTTCTTT. Looking up the rest from reference TRBV5-6 and TRBJ1-1 gives the full variable domain: DAGVTQSPTHLIKTRGQQVTLRCSPKSGHDTVSWYQQALGQGPQFIFQYYEEEERQRGNFPDRFSGHQFPNYSSELNVNALLLGDSALYLCASSLGDRELNTEAFFGQGTRLTVV.

The chain carries TRBV6-5 and TRBJ1-2; 8 bases are a match to TRBD1. The V segment lost 5 bases and the J segment 2 bases; nucleotides outside the gene matches: 4. Germline V CDR1 and CDR2: MNHEY, SVGAGI. The CDR3 loop spans 14 amino acids. In DNA form, the CDR3 reads TGTGCCAGCAGTCCAGGGGGCGCCAACTATGGCTACACCTTC. It is translated as CASSPGGANYGYTF.

The V call is TRBV24-1, the J call TRBJ1-2, with TRBD1 as a possible D gene (6 bases). The germline V and J ends were trimmed by 4 bases and 4 bases, with 12 bases remaining between them. The CDR3 totals 14 residues. The germline V gene encodes CDR1 KGHDR and CDR2 SFDVKD. The CDR3 sequence: CATSDRTEVYGYTF. CDR3 DNA sequence: TGTGCCACCAGTGACAGGACAGAAGTCTATGGCTACACCTTC.

The chain has TRBV19 and TRBJ1-4; 8 nucleotides agree with TRBD1. The CDR3 is made up of 15 amino acids. The germline V gene encodes CDR1 LNHDA and CDR2 SQIVND (reference sequence). V lost 5 bases to trimming and J lost 6 bases; unmatched junction nucleotides: 8. The CDR3 DNA reads TGTGCCAGTAGTGTCCAGCAGGGGGCGCATGAAAAACTGTTTTTT. This gives the protein CASSVQQGAHEKLFF.

The chain recombines TRBV28 with TRBJ1-4; maybe TRBD1 (6 bases). The germline CDR1 and CDR2 sequences are MDHEN and SYDVKM. The CDR3 contains 15 residues. V was shortened by 3 bases and J by 4 bases, with 12 bases between the two germline ends. CDR3 loop: CASSFFRTVNEKLFF. The CDR3 DNA reads as TGTGCCAGCAGTTTTTTCAGGACAGTTAATGAAAAACTGTTTTTT.

This clone has a single count. The chain uses TRBV11-3 and TRBJ2-7; D is perhaps TRBD2 (5 bases). The CDR3 loop spans 15 amino acids. V lost 2 bases and J lost 2, with 13 bases in between. Germline values: CDR1 SGHNT, CDR2 YENEEA. The CDR3 DNA is TGTGCCAGCAGCTTACGCCCCGGGATACCCTACGAGCAGTACTTC. This sequence encodes CASSLRPGIPYEQYF.

The gene calls are TRBV7-9 and TRBJ1-5; D gene uncertain. This CDR3 contains 15 residues. CDR1 is SEHNR, CDR2 FQNEAQ, per germline (reference sequence). V lost 1 base and J lost 9, with 16 bases in between. Here the CDR3 DNA reads TGTGCCAGCAGCTTAGAGGTGGAGGGATTGGGGCCCCAGCATTTT. Its protein is CASSLEVEGLGPQHF.